Listed below are T cell receptor beta chains from one sample, sequenced in a study of T cell repertoires in cytomegalovirus infection. TCRdb re-derived calls from the reads in MiXCR, one entry per CDR3 protein. The sample lists a few hundred thousand distinct CDR3 sequences, 17% occurring once. Input material: CD8+ T cells from PBMCs. The receptors shown here come from a human donor in good health (CMV status not recorded). Some clones in this sample may be carry-over from other donors' samples. The CDR3 runs from the conserved cysteine through the conserved F or W.

J: TRBJ1-5; V: TRBV23-1; CDR3: CASSQKGTVNQPQHF
J: TRBJ1-2; V: TRBV29-1; CDR3: CSVEDLDRSGPGYTF
J: TRBJ2-7; V: TRBV11-2; CDR3: CASSLGLGQNYEQYF
J: TRBJ2-7; V: TRBV7-9; CDR3: CASSRSGTGGYEQYF
J: TRBJ1-1; V: TRBV7-9; CDR3: CASSPRSGQNTEAFF
J: TRBJ1-5; V: TRBV7-2; CDR3: CASSHVGGRNNQPQHF
J: TRBJ1-4; V: TRBV6-1; CDR3: CATLRGELFF
J: TRBJ1-1; V: TRBV12-3/TRBV12-4; CDR3: CASSLAGAREAFF
J: TRBJ2-1; V: TRBV7-9; CDR3: CASSKTPRGNNEQFF
J: TRBJ1-5; V: TRBV7-9; CDR3: CASSLDEGIGNQPQHF
J: TRBJ1-1; V: TRBV28; CDR3: CASSFVAGAENTEAFF
J: TRBJ2-3; V: TRBV28; CDR3: CASSLFGPDGTDTQYF
J: TRBJ2-7; V: TRBV5-1; CDR3: CASKRWRLTYEQYF
J: TRBJ2-7; V: TRBV6-2/TRBV6-3; CDR3: CASSIIMGGPEQYF
J: TRBJ2-3; V: TRBV10-3; CDR3: CAISESFSSGGAEDTQYF
J: TRBJ2-7; V: TRBV6-1; CDR3: CASSSGEGILHEQYF
J: TRBJ2-7; V: TRBV4-1; CDR3: CASSQALGGSYEQYF
J: TRBJ1-3; V: TRBV29-1; CDR3: CSVEDHPGQGGNTIYF
J: TRBJ2-6; V: TRBV7-6; CDR3: CASSLDGGGPGANVLTF
J: TRBJ2-4; V: TRBV12-5; CDR3: CASGRSGQENIQYF
J: TRBJ2-3; V: TRBV5-4; CDR3: CASSLEGPKDTQYF
J: TRBJ1-2; V: TRBV19; CDR3: CASRPEGAANYGYTF
J: TRBJ2-7; V: TRBV28; CDR3: CASSLGTIPSDLYEQYF
J: TRBJ2-5; V: TRBV20-1; CDR3: CSARDAPGETQYF
J: TRBJ2-1; V: TRBV6-2/TRBV6-3; CDR3: CASSRDTGFGDNEQFF
J: TRBJ2-7; V: TRBV20-1; CDR3: CSARDRGSSYEQYF
J: TRBJ1-3; V: TRBV7-8; CDR3: CASSPRQSSGNTIYF
J: TRBJ2-1; V: TRBV11-3; CDR3: CASGTGHEQFF
J: TRBJ1-2; V: TRBV19; CDR3: CASSLSEGWGNYGYTF
J: TRBJ1-2; V: TRBV6-5; CDR3: CASSYGGSGGYTF
J: TRBJ1-2; V: TRBV7-6; CDR3: CASSLVTGNGYTF
J: TRBJ2-3; V: TRBV7-6; CDR3: CASSLTGDTQYF
J: TRBJ2-7; V: TRBV6-1; CDR3: CASRAGTGNYEQYF
J: TRBJ1-4; V: TRBV3-1; CDR3: CASSQWGSALDEKLFF
J: TRBJ1-5; V: TRBV27; CDR3: CASRARPRDKNQPQHF
J: TRBJ2-1; V: TRBV5-5; CDR3: CASSTDRGPDYNEQFF
J: TRBJ1-1; V: TRBV6-1; CDR3: CASSVWTGRNTEAFF
J: TRBJ2-1; V: TRBV28; CDR3: CASSIARGGSYNEQFF
J: TRBJ2-2; V: TRBV7-2; CDR3: CASSFLSGVNTGELFF
J: TRBJ1-4; V: TRBV6-5; CDR3: CASSYSNYGATNEKLFF
J: TRBJ1-2; V: TRBV28; CDR3: CASRFPGQGSVGYTF
J: TRBJ2-7; V: TRBV6-5; CDR3: CATTRWDQTCEQYF
J: TRBJ2-1; V: TRBV12-3/TRBV12-4; CDR3: CASSSSQGNEQFF
J: TRBJ1-1; V: TRBV4-2; CDR3: CASSQEGPLMNTEAFF
J: TRBJ2-1; V: TRBV19; CDR3: CASSIDRRMGQGRYNEQFF
J: TRBJ2-2; V: TRBV2; CDR3: CASSEGGPGELFF